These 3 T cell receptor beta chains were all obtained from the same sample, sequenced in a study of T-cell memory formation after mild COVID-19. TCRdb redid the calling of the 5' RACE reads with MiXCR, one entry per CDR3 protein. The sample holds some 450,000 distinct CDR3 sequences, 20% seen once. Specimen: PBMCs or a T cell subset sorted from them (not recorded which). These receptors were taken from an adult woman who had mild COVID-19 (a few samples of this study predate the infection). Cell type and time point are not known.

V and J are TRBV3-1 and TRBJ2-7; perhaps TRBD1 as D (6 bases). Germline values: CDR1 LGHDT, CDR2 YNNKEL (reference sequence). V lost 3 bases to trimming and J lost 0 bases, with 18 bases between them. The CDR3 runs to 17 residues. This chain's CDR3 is CASSQAGSDSSSYEQYF. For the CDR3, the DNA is TGTGCCAGCAGCCAGGCAGGGTCGGACAGTAGCTCCTACGAGCAGTACTTC.

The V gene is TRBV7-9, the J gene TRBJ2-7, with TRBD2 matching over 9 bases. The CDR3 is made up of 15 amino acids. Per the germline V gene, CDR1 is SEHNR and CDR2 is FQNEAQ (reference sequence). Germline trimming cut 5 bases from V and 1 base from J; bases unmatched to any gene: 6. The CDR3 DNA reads TGTGCCAGCAGCGACGGACTAGCGCTTTCCTACGAGCAGTACTTC. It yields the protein CASSDGLALSYEQYF. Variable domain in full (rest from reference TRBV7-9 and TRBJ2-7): DTGVSQNPRHKITKRGQNVTFRCDPISEHNRLYWYRQTLGQGPEFLTYFQNEAQLEKSRLLSDRFSAERPKGSFSTLEIQRTEQGDSAMYLCASSDGLALSYEQYFGPGTRLTVT.

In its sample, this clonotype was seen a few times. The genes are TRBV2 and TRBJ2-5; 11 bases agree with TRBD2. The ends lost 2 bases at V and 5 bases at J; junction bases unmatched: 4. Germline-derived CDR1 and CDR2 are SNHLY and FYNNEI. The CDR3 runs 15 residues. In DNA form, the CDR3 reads TGTGCCAGCAGTGAATCTAGCGGGGGGACGGAGACCCAGTACTTC. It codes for CASSESSGGTETQYF.